These 13 T cell receptor beta chains share one sample of origin, sequenced in a study of CD8+CD57+ T cells in acquired aplastic anemia. Genomic DNA served as template for TCR beta VDJ and CDR3 profiling. TCRdb itself ran the reads through MiXCR, one entry per CDR3 protein. The data hold some 160,000 distinct CDR3 sequences, with around half observed a single time. An expansion of CD8+CD57+ cells by flow cytometry had been shown in patients chosen for sequencing. Sequencing was done on a sample of sorted CD4+, CD8+, or CD8+CD57+ T cells (not recorded which) from PBMCs. These receptors came from a human donor with aplastic anemia.

This clonotype was seen a handful of times. The rearrangement joins TRBV19 to TRBJ2-2; TRBD1 matches at 7 bases. Germline V gene data show CDR1 as LNHDA and CDR2 as SQIVND (reference sequence). There are 14 residues in the CDR3. The V segment lost 5 bases and the J segment 0 bases; nucleotides outside the gene matches: 0. The CDR3 coding sequence is TGTGCCAGTAGTGGACAGGCGAACACCGGGGAGCTGTTTTTT. It codes for CASSGQANTGELFF.

This clonotype was counted at least ten times. The J gene is TRBJ2-7, the V gene TRBV6-1, with 9 nucleotides matching TRBD1. V lost 6 bases to trimming and J lost 4 bases; unmatched junction nucleotides: 7. Germline assignment: CDR1 MNHNS and CDR2 SASEGT. There are 14 residues in the CDR3. The CDR3, as DNA: TGTGCCAGCAGAGCCGGGACAGGGAGGTACGAGCAGTACTTC. Translation: CASRAGTGRYEQYF.

The rearrangement links TRBV2 to TRBJ2-6; 8 bases map to TRBD1. V trimming: 6 bases; J trimming: 4 bases; junction bases outside the gene matches: 5. CDR3 length: 15 amino acids. The germline CDR1 and CDR2 sequences are SNHLY and FYNNEI. CDR3 in amino acids: CASSLTGVGANVLTF. In nucleotides, the CDR3 is TGTGCCAGCAGCTTGACAGGGGTCGGGGCCAACGTCCTGACTTTC.

The chain employs TRBV20-1 and TRBJ2-7; tentative D call: TRBD2 (6 bases). The CDR3 extends over 11 amino acids. Trimming removed 3 bases at V and 13 bases at J, with 16 bases between. The germline V gene has CDR1 DFQATT and CDR2 SNEGSKA (reference sequence). The CDR3 nucleotides read TGCAGTGCTAGCGGAGCCCCGGGACTCTACTTC. Its translation: CSASGAPGLYF.

V is TRBV5-1 and J is TRBJ1-4, with 10 nucleotides matching TRBD1. With V trimmed by 4 bases and J by 8 bases, 5 bases remained unmatched. Looked up from germline, CDR1 is SGHRS and CDR2 is YFSETQ. The CDR3 covers 14 residues. The CDR3 protein is CASSRSDRGEKLFF. The CDR3 DNA follows: TGCGCCAGCAGCCGCTCGGACAGGGGGGAAAAACTGTTTTTT.

This clonotype appeared many times. The chain carries TRBV10-3 and TRBJ1-3; D is undetermined. CDR3 length: 13 residues. Trimming left V 7 bases short and J 2 bases short, with 9 bases between. Germline V gene sequence: CDR1 ENHRY, CDR2 SYGVKD. This CDR3 reads CAIKAVTGNTIYF. As DNA, the CDR3 is TGTGCCATCAAGGCAGTCACTGGAAACACCATATATTTT.

This clonotype has at least ten counts. The rearrangement links TRBV6-5 to TRBJ1-1, with D tentatively TRBD1 (5 bases). The CDR3 runs 15 residues. Germline CDR1 is MNHEY and CDR2 is SVGAGI. Trimming shortened V by 0 bases and J by 0 bases, and 8 bases separated the two germline ends. The chain's CDR3 is CASSYSGAMNTEAFF. In nucleotides, the CDR3 is TGTGCCAGCAGTTACTCTGGGGCTATGAACACTGAAGCTTTCTTT.

This clonotype has only one observation. The gene calls are TRBV12-3 or TRBV12-4 and TRBJ2-3, with D uncertain. There are 15 residues in the CDR3. The V end lost 2 bases, the J end lost 1 base, and 10 bases lay between the germline ends. CDR3 in amino acids: CASSLNSDGTDTQYF. The CDR3, as DNA: TGTGCCAGCAGTTTAAACTCGGATGGCACAGATACGCAGTATTTT.

This clonotype was counted ten times or more. This sequence joins TRBV2 and TRBJ2-2; no clear D. Germline assignment: CDR1 SNHLY and CDR2 FYNNEI. This CDR3 has 16 residues. V lost 5 bases to trimming and J lost 0 bases, with 13 bases between them. Here the CDR3 reads CASSRDDTSNTGELFF. In DNA form, the CDR3 reads TGTGCCAGCAGTCGAGACGACACGTCGAACACCGGGGAGCTGTTTTTT. The full variable domain, completed using reference TRBV2 and TRBJ2-2, is EPEVTQTPSHQVTQMGQEVILRCVPISNHLYFYWYRQILGQKVEFLVSFYNNEISEKSEIFDDQFSVERPDGSNFTLKIRSTKLEDSAMYFCASSRDDTSNTGELFFGEGSRLTVL.

This clonotype was found many times. The CDR3 sequence is CASSLNGGNTGELFF. CDR3 nucleotide sequence: TGTGCCAGCAGCTTGAATGGGGGAAACACCGGGGAGCTGTTTTTT. The J gene is TRBJ2-2, the V gene TRBV5-5, with D perhaps TRBD1 or TRBD2 (5 bases each). There are 15 residues in the CDR3. Germline-derived CDR1 and CDR2 are SGHKS and YYEKEE (reference sequence). Trimming left V 1 base short and J 2 bases short, with 9 bases between.

This clonotype was observed at least ten times. J is TRBJ1-1 and V is TRBV24-1, with D maybe TRBD1 (6 bases). Between the trimmed V and J ends, which lost 3 bases and 9 bases, there was a span of 10 bases. CDR1 is KGHDR and CDR2 is SFDVKD in the germline V gene. The CDR3 loop spans 12 amino acids. In nucleotides, the CDR3 is TGTGCCACCAGTGATCTACAGGGAAAAGCTTTCTTT. It translates to CATSDLQGKAFF.

This clonotype came up many times. V is TRBV19 and J is TRBJ1-5, with a tentative D call TRBD1 (5 bases). Germline CDR1 LNHDA, CDR2 SQIVND (reference sequence). With 10 bases removed from V and 3 bases from J, the gap between germline ends came to 16 bases. The CDR3 totals 14 residues. CDR3 DNA sequence: TGTGCCACTTCAAGTGGAGGGGTCAATCAGCCCCAGCATTTT. This gives the protein CATSSGGVNQPQHF.

There are a few counts of this clonotype. J is TRBJ2-3 and V is TRBV7-8, with 8 bases aligning to TRBD2. The CDR3 runs 12 residues. Trimming cost V 9 bases and J 4 bases; bases outside gene matches: 3. From germline, CDR1 is SGHVS and CDR2 FQNEAQ. This CDR3 is CASSGTPDTQYF. DNA for the CDR3: TGTGCCAGTAGCGGGACGCCAGATACGCAGTATTTT.